This is a list of T cell receptor beta chains from one sample in a study of blood T cell repertoires in COVID-19. Assay used: immunoSEQ multiplex PCR; TCRdb lists only in-frame clones, some missing. There are fewer than 200,000 clones in the sample; 85% to 90% occur only once, and over 2% lies in the top ten. Source material: peripheral blood. Every receptor here comes from a man aged 45 to 65 who had recovered from COVID-19. Each CDR3 is given with its conserved first and last residue. The D gene is left open where the match is weak. Not every row has a clone size; where given, it reads once, few, many or a size class.

abundance: .; v_gene: TRBV3-1/TRBV3-2; j_gene: TRBJ1-1; d_gene: .; CDR3nt: TGTGCCAGCAGCCAAACGGGGGACACTGAAGCTTTCTTT; CDR3aa: CASSQTGDTEAFF
abundance: once; v_gene: TRBV2; j_gene: TRBJ1-5; d_gene: TRBD1; CDR3nt: TGTGCCAGCAGTGATGGTACGACAGGGGTCGGGCAGCCCCAGCATTTT; CDR3aa: CASSDGTTGVGQPQHF
abundance: .; v_gene: TRBV7-2; j_gene: TRBJ2-1; d_gene: TRBD2; CDR3nt: TGTGCCAGCAGCTCGACTAGCGTCCCGCATGAGCAGTTCTTC; CDR3aa: CASSSTSVPHEQFF
abundance: .; v_gene: TRBV20-1; j_gene: TRBJ1-2; d_gene: TRBD1; CDR3nt: TGCAGTGCTGGTGGACAGGGACCCTCCTATGGCTACACCTTC; CDR3aa: CSAGGQGPSYGYTF
abundance: .; v_gene: TRBV18; j_gene: TRBJ1-1; d_gene: TRBD1; CDR3nt: TGTGCCAGCTCCCACCAGGGGACAGGGGGAAACACTGAAGCTTTCTTT; CDR3aa: CASSHQGTGGNTEAFF
abundance: .; v_gene: TRBV27; j_gene: TRBJ1-3; d_gene: .; CDR3nt: TGTGCCAGCAGTCTAACGGCCCCTCCGGAGGGAAACACCATATATTTT; CDR3aa: CASSLTAPPEGNTIYF
abundance: few; v_gene: TRBV7-8; j_gene: TRBJ2-5; d_gene: .; CDR3nt: TGTGCCAGCAGCCCTGGGACTGCTTACCAAGAGACCCAGTACTTC; CDR3aa: CASSPGTAYQETQYF
abundance: .; v_gene: TRBV10-1; j_gene: TRBJ1-1; d_gene: TRBD1; CDR3nt: TGCGCCAGCAGTGAAGGACAGGGGACGAAAAACACTGAAGCTTTCTTT; CDR3aa: CASSEGQGTKNTEAFF
abundance: .; v_gene: TRBV2; j_gene: TRBJ2-1; d_gene: TRBD1; CDR3nt: TGTGCCAGCAGTGAATGGACAGGGAATGAGCAGTTCTTC; CDR3aa: CASSEWTGNEQFF
abundance: .; v_gene: TRBV6-1; j_gene: TRBJ1-5; d_gene: TRBD1; CDR3nt: TGTGCCAGCAGTGAAGCGGACAGGGGTTATCAGCCCCAGCATTTT; CDR3aa: CASSEADRGYQPQHF
abundance: .; v_gene: TRBV18; j_gene: TRBJ2-1; d_gene: .; CDR3nt: TGTGCCAGCTCACCATTATCGCAGGGGATGGTCAATGAGCAGTTCTTC; CDR3aa: CASSPLSQGMVNEQFF
abundance: once; v_gene: TRBV24-1; j_gene: TRBJ2-3; d_gene: .; CDR3nt: TGTGCCACCAGTGAGCGCTGGTCAGCGCTTACAGATACGCAGTATTTT; CDR3aa: CATSERWSALTDTQYF
abundance: .; v_gene: TRBV27; j_gene: TRBJ1-4; d_gene: .; CDR3nt: TGTGCCAGCAGTCCGAGTCGTAATGAAAAACTGTTTTTT; CDR3aa: CASSPSRNEKLFF
abundance: .; v_gene: TRBV10-2; j_gene: TRBJ1-1; d_gene: TRBD1; CDR3nt: TGCGCCAGCGGGGGGACAGGGGGCCTGAACACTGAAGCTTTCTTT; CDR3aa: CASGGTGGLNTEAFF
abundance: .; v_gene: TRBV19; j_gene: TRBJ2-2; d_gene: .; CDR3nt: TGTGCCAGTATGCCCGCGGGCGGTGGCGGGGAGCTGTTTTTT; CDR3aa: CASMPAGGGGELFF
abundance: .; v_gene: TRBV3-1/TRBV3-2; j_gene: TRBJ2-1; d_gene: .; CDR3nt: TGTGCCAGCAGCCAAGTCCCAGGGTCCTACAATGAGCAGTTCTTC; CDR3aa: CASSQVPGSYNEQFF
abundance: .; v_gene: TRBV6-2/TRBV6-3; j_gene: TRBJ2-5; d_gene: TRBD1; CDR3nt: TGTGCCAGCAGTTCCCTACTAACAGGGGGCGCGGGGACCCAGTACTTC; CDR3aa: CASSSLLTGGAGTQYF
abundance: .; v_gene: TRBV7-2; j_gene: TRBJ2-5; d_gene: .; CDR3nt: TGTGCCAGCAGCTTAGACCCCGGGCAAGAGACCCAGTACTTC; CDR3aa: CASSLDPGQETQYF
abundance: .; v_gene: TRBV4-1; j_gene: TRBJ1-5; d_gene: .; CDR3nt: TGCGCCAGCAGCCAAACATCATCGGGTCAGCCCCAGCATTTT; CDR3aa: CASSQTSSGQPQHF
abundance: .; v_gene: TRBV4-1; j_gene: TRBJ2-7; d_gene: .; CDR3nt: TGCGCCAGCAGCCAAGGTGGGCAGGGCTTCGGCGAGCAGTACTTC; CDR3aa: CASSQGGQGFGEQYF
abundance: .; v_gene: TRBV5-4; j_gene: TRBJ2-3; d_gene: TRBD1; CDR3nt: TGTGCCAGCAGCTTGGGACAGGGACGTGCAGATACGCAGTATTTT; CDR3aa: CASSLGQGRADTQYF
abundance: once; v_gene: TRBV7-2; j_gene: TRBJ2-7; d_gene: .; CDR3nt: TGTGCCAGCAGCTTATTACTCGTTCCCTACGAGCAGTACTTC; CDR3aa: CASSLLLVPYEQYF
abundance: once; v_gene: TRBV28; j_gene: TRBJ1-6; d_gene: .; CDR3nt: TGTGCCACCCCAGGGTCTTTGTCGTATTCACCCCTCCACTTT; CDR3aa: CATPGSLSYSPLHF
abundance: .; v_gene: TRBV5-1; j_gene: TRBJ2-1; d_gene: .; CDR3nt: TGCGCCAGCAGCCCACCGGACAGCTCGCTTGATGAGCAGTTCTTC; CDR3aa: CASSPPDSSLDEQFF
abundance: .; v_gene: TRBV24-1; j_gene: TRBJ2-3; d_gene: TRBD1; CDR3nt: TGTGCCACCAGTGACCCGGGGACAGACTCCACAGATACGCAGTATTTT; CDR3aa: CATSDPGTDSTDTQYF
abundance: .; v_gene: TRBV4-3; j_gene: TRBJ2-3; d_gene: .; CDR3nt: TGCGCCAGCAGCCAAGGACTTGGTAGCACAGATACGCAGTATTTT; CDR3aa: CASSQGLGSTDTQYF
abundance: .; v_gene: TRBV29-1; j_gene: TRBJ2-7; d_gene: TRBD1; CDR3nt: TGCAGCGTTGGGTACAGGGGAGACAGCGAGCAGTACTTC; CDR3aa: CSVGYRGDSEQYF
abundance: .; v_gene: TRBV19; j_gene: TRBJ2-2; d_gene: TRBD1; CDR3nt: TGTGCCAGTAGTCAGACAGGGAGAACCGGGGAGCTGTTTTTT; CDR3aa: CASSQTGRTGELFF
abundance: .; v_gene: TRBV6-5; j_gene: TRBJ1-2; d_gene: TRBD1; CDR3nt: TGTGCCAGCAACATCGATGGACAGGGGGCGCTTGGCTACACCTTC; CDR3aa: CASNIDGQGALGYTF
abundance: .; v_gene: TRBV28; j_gene: TRBJ1-2; d_gene: .; CDR3nt: TGTGCCAGCAGTCCACCCTTCAGTTATGGCTACACCTTC; CDR3aa: CASSPPFSYGYTF
abundance: .; v_gene: TRBV5-4; j_gene: TRBJ1-1; d_gene: .; CDR3nt: TGTGCCAGCAGATCAACAGAGAACACTGAAGCTTTCTTT; CDR3aa: CASRSTENTEAFF
abundance: .; v_gene: TRBV5-1; j_gene: TRBJ2-7; d_gene: TRBD1; CDR3nt: TGCGCCAGCAGCTTTCGGACAGGGGGCGCGGACGAGCAGTACTTC; CDR3aa: CASSFRTGGADEQYF
abundance: .; v_gene: TRBV7-2; j_gene: TRBJ2-2; d_gene: TRBD1; CDR3nt: TGTGCCAGCAGCATGACAGGGGGGGACACCGGGGAGCTGTTTTTT; CDR3aa: CASSMTGGDTGELFF
abundance: .; v_gene: TRBV18; j_gene: TRBJ1-2; d_gene: .; CDR3nt: TGTGCCAGCTCACCACCGGCGGGGGGCTACACCTTC; CDR3aa: CASSPPAGGYTF
abundance: .; v_gene: TRBV3-1/TRBV3-2; j_gene: TRBJ1-1; d_gene: TRBD1; CDR3nt: TGTGCCAGCAGCCACGCGGACAGGGGAGCTGAAGCTTTCTTT; CDR3aa: CASSHADRGAEAFF
abundance: .; v_gene: TRBV5-1; j_gene: TRBJ1-3; d_gene: TRBD1; CDR3nt: TGCGCCAGCAGCTACACCGGGACAGGCTCTGGAAACACCATATATTTT; CDR3aa: CASSYTGTGSGNTIYF
abundance: .; v_gene: TRBV18; j_gene: TRBJ2-5; d_gene: .; CDR3nt: TGTGCCAGCTCACCATCAGGGGCCGGAGAGACCCAGTACTTC; CDR3aa: CASSPSGAGETQYF
abundance: .; v_gene: TRBV28; j_gene: TRBJ2-7; d_gene: .; CDR3nt: TGTGCCAGCAGTTTAGGGACCCGGGGGACCGAGCAGTACTTC; CDR3aa: CASSLGTRGTEQYF
abundance: .; v_gene: TRBV28; j_gene: TRBJ1-1; d_gene: .; CDR3nt: TGTGCCAGCAGTTCTTTGGGGGGGCGAGCTTTCTTT; CDR3aa: CASSSLGGRAFF
abundance: .; v_gene: TRBV19; j_gene: TRBJ1-2; d_gene: .; CDR3nt: TGTGCCAGTAGTGAGAGGAACTATGGCTACACCTTC; CDR3aa: CASSERNYGYTF
abundance: .; v_gene: TRBV9; j_gene: TRBJ1-4; d_gene: .; CDR3nt: TGTGCCAGCAGCTTCGGGAGGGGGACTAATGAAAAACTGTTTTTT; CDR3aa: CASSFGRGTNEKLFF
abundance: .; v_gene: TRBV6-6; j_gene: TRBJ1-1; d_gene: TRBD1; CDR3nt: TGTGCCAGCAGTTGGACAGGGTTTGGCACTGAAGCTTTCTTT; CDR3aa: CASSWTGFGTEAFF
abundance: .; v_gene: TRBV11-2; j_gene: TRBJ2-5; d_gene: TRBD2; CDR3nt: TGTGCCAGCAGCCTTGGGGGACTAGCGGTTCAAGAGACCCAGTACTTC; CDR3aa: CASSLGGLAVQETQYF
abundance: .; v_gene: TRBV6-5; j_gene: TRBJ1-3; d_gene: TRBD1; CDR3nt: TGTGCCAGCAGCCGCGGACAGGCCAGGGGAAACACCATATATTTT; CDR3aa: CASSRGQARGNTIYF
abundance: .; v_gene: TRBV12-3/TRBV12-4; j_gene: TRBJ2-5; d_gene: .; CDR3nt: TGTGCCAGCAGATGGGGGAGGGAGACCCAGTACTTC; CDR3aa: CASRWGRETQYF